This note documents a single T cell receptor beta chain sequence. What it binds is not known. The record originates from a study of T cells in Graves' hyperthyroidism and ophthalmopathy. The study, taken as a whole, reports: Blood shared most expanded thyroid clonotypes above 0.001.

There are 16 residues in the CDR3. V was pared by 5 bases and J by 8 bases, with 13 bases of the junction left unmatched. Germline CDR1 is MNHNS and CDR2 is SASEGT. Amplification of TCR beta CDR3 regions used RNA as the template. Researchers ran a first-round RT-PCR on the TCR CDR3 using the HTBI primer set. TCRdb recomputed calls from the multiplex PCR reads with MiXCR, one row per CDR3 protein. The data show about 260,000 distinct CDR3 sequences, 22% seen once. Sequenced sample: blood. The sequence derives from a man younger than 45 with Graves' ophthalmopathy. The genes are TRBV6-1 and TRBJ2-1, with 9 bases lining up with TRBD2. CDR3 residues: CASSRVAGDPRDEQFF. The CDR3 nucleotides read TGTGCCAGCAGTAGGGTAGCGGGAGACCCTCGGGATGAGCAGTTCTTC.